This TCR beta chain came from a study of graft-versus-host responses after intestinal transplantation. Study-level information: Recipients were all induced with anti-thymocyte globulin, then given tacrolimus and steroids for around three years.

The germline V and J ends were trimmed by 2 bases and 0 bases, with 10 bases remaining between them. The CDR3 has 14 residues. In germline, CDR1 is GTSNPN, CDR2 SVGIG (reference sequence). Sequenced by immunoSEQ multiplex PCR; TCRdb stores in-frame clones only, minus some. This table holds approximately 60,000 clones, approximately 90% found once. The chain has TRBV30 and TRBJ1-1; D not resolved. This TCR was sampled from a human patient who received an intestinal transplant, so some T cells may come from the graft donor. Material: PBMCs, obtained 26 days after transplant. CDR3 sequence: CAWSLSTLNTEAFF. The CDR3 DNA sequence: TGTGCCTGGAGTTTAAGCACCCTGAACACTGAAGCTTTCTTT. Full variable domain (outside the CDR3, taken from reference TRBV30 and TRBJ1-1): SQTIHQWPATLVQPVGSPLSLECTVEGTSNPNLYWYRQAAGRGLQLLFYSVGIGQISSEVPQNLSASRPQDRQFILSSKKLLLSDSGFYLCAWSLSTLNTEAFFGQGTRLTVV.